This T cell receptor beta chain was sequenced in a study of shared clonotypes between healthy human individuals. Between the trimmed V and J ends, which lost 0 bases and 3 bases, there was a span of 6 bases. The CDR3 extends over 13 amino acids. Germline V gene data show CDR1 as SGHTS and CDR2 as YDEGEE. Turning to this clone: As yet, its antigen is unknown.

Study outcomes and limitations: Non-shared clonotypes had lower generation probabilities than clonotypes shared by all four sorted-subset donors.

In the original analysis: Sequence data from immunoSEQ were junction-only and lacked quality scores; consequently, filtering differed. TCRdb's table, derived via immunoSEQ multiplex PCR, lists solely in-frame clones and lacks some. The V and J calls and the clone size are those of that table, but D and trimming were determined from the DNA. Of some 2.3 million clones in the sample, more than 85% were seen once. J is TRBJ2-5 and V is TRBV5-8, with D hard to call. The sequencing input was naive CD4+ T cells from PBMCs. Subset in this sample: CD45RA+ positively selected. The clonotype originates from a man aged 18 to 30 in good health. Some clones in this sample may be carry-over from other donors' samples. The CDR3: CASSLEQKETQYF. The CDR3 DNA is TGTGCCAGCAGCTTGGAACAGAAAGAGACCCAGTACTTC.